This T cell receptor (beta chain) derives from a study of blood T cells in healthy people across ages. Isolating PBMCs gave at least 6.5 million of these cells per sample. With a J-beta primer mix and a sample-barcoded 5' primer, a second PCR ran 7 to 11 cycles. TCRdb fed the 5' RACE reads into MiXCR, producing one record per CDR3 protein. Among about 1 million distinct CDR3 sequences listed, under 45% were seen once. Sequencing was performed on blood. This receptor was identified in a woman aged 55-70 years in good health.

The CDR3, as DNA: TGTGCCAGCAGCCGACAAACGACTAGGCCCGATACGCAGTATTTT. This gives the protein CASSRQTTRPDTQYF. This chain joins TRBV3-1 and TRBJ2-3, with TRBD2 as a possible D gene (6 bases). In germline, CDR1 is LGHDT, CDR2 YNNKEL (reference sequence). V shed 4 bases and J shed 6 bases, with 17 bases lying between them. This CDR3 has 15 amino acids.